These 18 T cell receptor beta chains were all obtained from the same sample, sequenced in a study of control samples from healthy donors and cancer patients (dated by TCRdb to 2018 to 2020). Library creation used the immunoSEQ multiplex PCR assay. As stored in TCRdb, this immuneACCESS dataset retains in-frame rearrangements with V and J assigned. A fraction of the clones does not appear; measured against another copy, unresolved V genes explain less than half of the discrepancy, and the remainder lacks a known reason. For this sample there are some 120,000 clones; around 89% appear just once. Jointly, the top ten make up over 2% of the sample. The source material was blood. The receptors shown here come from an older woman in good health.

The chain is built from TRBV5-4 and TRBJ2-5, with 7 bases lining up with TRBD1. This CDR3 spans 13 amino acids. In germline, CDR1 is SGHNT, CDR2 YYREEE (reference sequence). V was clipped by 4 bases and J by 3 bases; unmatched bases: 3. The CDR3 DNA follows: TGTGCCAGCAGCCAGGACAGGAAAGAGACCCAGTACTTC. Its protein is CASSQDRKETQYF.

The rearrangement uses TRBV7-3 and TRBJ1-6, with 7 nucleotides matching TRBD1. V lost 2 bases and J lost 14; bases outside the gene matches: 3. The CDR3 spans 12 residues. The germline V gene encodes CDR1 SGHTA and CDR2 FQGTGA. The CDR3 reads CASSLQGGTLHF. The CDR3, as DNA: TGTGCCAGCAGCTTACAGGGGGGAACCCTCCACTTT.

This chain uses TRBV7-5 with TRBJ2-5. TRBV7-5 is a recognized pseudogene. This CDR3 region has 12 residues. CDR3 bases: TGTGCCAGAAGCAAGACCCAAGAGACCCAGTACTTC. Its translation is CARSKTQETQYF.

The chain is built from TRBV7-9 and TRBJ2-7, with 7 positions matching TRBD1. The CDR3 extends over 14 amino acids. The germline CDR1 and CDR2 sequences are SEHNR and FQNEAQ (reference sequence). V lost 5 bases, J lost 2 bases, and 6 bases stayed unmatched. The CDR3 reads CASSDRQGAYEQYF. Here the CDR3 DNA reads TGTGCCAGCAGCGACCGACAGGGAGCCTACGAGCAGTACTTC.

The chain links TRBV6-1 to TRBJ2-1, with no clear D. CDR3 length: 14 amino acids. The V end lost 2 bases, the J end lost 4 bases, and 9 bases lay between the germline ends. CDR1 is MNHNS and CDR2 is SASEGT in the germline V gene. The CDR3 bases are TGTGCCAGCAGTGAATTCCCAGTGTACAATGAGCAGTTCTTC. Its translation is CASSEFPVYNEQFF.

V is TRBV7-2 and J is TRBJ1-3; maybe TRBD1 (5 bases). V shed 0 bases and J shed 2 bases, with 8 bases lying between them. Germline-derived CDR1 and CDR2 are SGHTA and FQGNSA. The CDR3 runs 15 residues. The DNA of the CDR3 is TGTGCCAGCAGCTTAGCGTCAGGGACTGGAAACACCATATATTTT. Translating gives CASSLASGTGNTIYF.

The V call is TRBV9, the J call TRBJ1-1, with 8 bases lining up with TRBD1. The germline gives CDR1 SGDLS, CDR2 YYNGEE. V dropped 3 bases and J dropped 3; count of bases not matched to a gene: 7. This CDR3 has 15 residues. This chain's CDR3 is CASSASGGVDTEAFF. The CDR3, as DNA: TGTGCCAGCAGCGCATCAGGGGGCGTGGACACTGAAGCTTTCTTT.

The rearrangement joins TRBV5-1 to TRBJ2-5; 8 bases line up with TRBD2. This CDR3 has 18 amino acids. J lost 2 bases, V lost 0 bases, and 12 bases had no gene match. Germline assignment: CDR1 SGHRS and CDR2 YFSETQ. This CDR3 reads CASSLAWASGWTQETQYF. Written as DNA, the CDR3 is TGCGCCAGCAGCTTGGCCTGGGCTAGCGGGTGGACTCAAGAGACCCAGTACTTC.

J is TRBJ2-7 and V is TRBV5-5; the match to TRBD1 covers 10 bases. The CDR3 is made up of 16 amino acids. V was clipped by 5 bases and J by 6 bases; unmatched bases: 14. Germline CDR1 reads SGHKS; CDR2 reads YYEKEE (reference sequence). For the CDR3, the DNA is TGTGCCAGCAGTCCCCTCCTCCGGGACAGGGGAACCGAGCAGTACTTC. It specifies CASSPLLRDRGTEQYF. Full variable domain (remainder filled in from reference TRBV5-5 and TRBJ2-7): DAGVTQSPTHLIKTRGQQVTLRCSPISGHKSVSWYQQVLGQGPQFIFQYYEKEERGRGNFPDRFSARQFPNYSSELNVNALLLGDSALYLCASSPLLRDRGTEQYFGPGTRLTVT.

This chain joins TRBV15 and TRBJ1-2, with a weak D call TRBD1 (5 bases). Between the trimmed V and J ends, which lost 5 bases and 7 bases, there was a span of 20 bases. This CDR3 spans 15 amino acids. Per the germline V gene, CDR1 is LNHNV and CDR2 is YYDKDF (reference sequence). CDR3 in DNA: TGTGCCACCAGCCCCCTCGACCCGGGGGATAGTGGCTACACCTTC. Translation: CATSPLDPGDSGYTF.

The chain recombines TRBV6-5 with TRBJ2-3; maybe TRBD2 (6 bases). V lost 2 bases to trimming and J lost 2 bases, with 11 bases between them. This CDR3 has 15 residues. Per the germline V gene, CDR1 is MNHEY and CDR2 is SVGAGI. The CDR3 spells CASSYVGGATDTQYF. CDR3 nucleotide sequence: TGTGCCAGCAGTTACGTGGGGGGAGCCACAGATACGCAGTATTTT.

J is TRBJ2-3 and V is TRBV7-2; 7 nucleotides line up with TRBD2. This CDR3 region has 16 residues. CDR1 SGHTA and CDR2 FQGNSA come from the germline V gene. V gave up 5 bases and J gave up 2 bases; unmatched junction bases: 10. CDR3 DNA sequence: TGTGCCAGCAGCCCCGTAGAGCGGGGCTTCACAGATACGCAGTATTTT. Amino acids: CASSPVERGFTDTQYF.

This clone has ten or more counts. The chain has TRBV19 and TRBJ2-5, with a weak D call TRBD2 (5 bases). V gave up 1 base and J gave up 2 bases, with 14 bases separating them. The CDR3 has 16 residues. Germline-derived CDR1 and CDR2 are LNHDA and SQIVND (reference sequence). CDR3 sequence reads: CASSIGAEGPQETQYF. CDR3 DNA: TGTGCCAGTAGTATAGGTGCCGAGGGCCCACAAGAGACCCAGTACTTC.

In this sample, this clone turned up once. This chain links TRBV6-2 or TRBV6-3 with TRBJ1-2; perhaps TRBD1 as D (5 bases). CDR1 is MNHEY, CDR2 SVGEGT, per germline. The length of the CDR3 is 18 residues. The ends were cut back, 6 bases at V and 0 bases at J, with 23 bases in the middle. For the CDR3, the DNA is TGTGCCAGCAGCTCGACCCCGGTTGGGGGAACAGCTAACTATGGCTACACCTTC. This gives the protein CASSSTPVGGTANYGYTF.

The rearrangement joins TRBV11-3 to TRBJ2-3; D is unclear. This CDR3 spans 13 amino acids. In germline, CDR1 is SGHNT, CDR2 YENEEA. V gave up 1 base and J gave up 10 bases, with 12 bases separating them. The CDR3 bases are TGTGCCAGCAGCTTAGGTAGGGATTTGGCGCAGTATTTT. It encodes CASSLGRDLAQYF.

As DNA, the CDR3 is TGCGCCAGCAGCCAAGCGGGGAGCACAGATACGCAGTATTTT. The encoded protein is CASSQAGSTDTQYF. V and J are TRBV4-1 and TRBJ2-3, with TRBD2 as a possible D gene (5 bases). The CDR3 totals 14 residues. Germline V gene data show CDR1 as MGHRA and CDR2 as YSYEKL. The V end lost 1 base, the J end lost 0 bases, and 5 bases lay between the germline ends.

With regard to this clone: The sample carries other DNA sequences with the same CDR3. The J gene is TRBJ1-6, the V gene TRBV6-5, with 7 bases that match TRBD1. Germline V gives CDR1 MNHEY, CDR2 SVGAGI. This CDR3 has 14 residues. The V gene end was trimmed by 6 bases and the J gene end by 3 bases; junction bases not matched to a gene: 2. CDR3 residues: CASRRDSYNSPLHF. The CDR3 nucleotides read TGTGCCAGCAGACGGGACAGCTATAATTCACCCCTCCACTTT.

The chain joins TRBV11-2 to TRBJ2-7, with unresolved D. The CDR3 length is 14 residues. CDR1 and CDR2 from the germline V gene are SGHAT and FQNNGV. Deletions cut 4 bases from V and 3 bases from J, with 13 bases between. The CDR3 here is CASSSATVGYEQYF. CDR3 DNA sequence: TGTGCCAGCAGCTCGGCGACGGTAGGCTACGAGCAGTACTTC.